This entry lists 14 T cell receptor beta chains sequenced from one sample in a study of cytomegalovirus exposure and HLA in healthy donors. Sequenced by immunoSEQ multiplex PCR; TCRdb stores in-frame clones only, minus some. The data show 150,000 to 200,000 clones, approximately 87% seen once. Sequencing input: PBMCs. The receptors come from a woman in her 30s in good health and CMV-seronegative.

The chain carries TRBV2 and TRBJ2-2, with unresolved D. V gave up 7 bases and J gave up 1 base, with 10 bases separating them. The CDR3 is 14 residues long. The germline CDR1 and CDR2 sequences are SNHLY and FYNNEI. CDR3 region: CASMVEQNTGELFF. The CDR3 DNA reads as TGTGCCAGCATGGTAGAGCAGAACACCGGGGAGCTGTTTTTT.

The chain has TRBV29-1 and TRBJ2-3; the match to TRBD2 covers 11 bases. Germline V gives CDR1 SQVTM, CDR2 ANQGSEA. CDR3 length equals 13 residues. Trimming took 7 bases from V and 0 from J; bases not matched to a gene: 0. The CDR3 reads CSGTSGSTDTQYF. In nucleotides, the CDR3 is TGCAGCGGGACTAGCGGGAGCACAGATACGCAGTATTTT.

The chain links TRBV6-1 to TRBJ2-1; D is unclear. The CDR3 contains 17 residues. The V end lost 3 bases, the J end lost 7 bases, and 22 bases lay between the germline ends. Germline loops: CDR1 MNHNS, CDR2 SASEGT. For the CDR3, the DNA is TGTGCCAGCAGTGAGACTTTTGGAACTGGGGTTTTGAATGAGCAGTTCTTC. Its translation: CASSETFGTGVLNEQFF.

CDR3 residues: CAISESKGKAGNTIYF. DNA for the CDR3: TGTGCCATCAGTGAGTCGAAGGGGAAGGCTGGAAACACCATATATTTT. V usage is TRBV10-3 and J usage is TRBJ1-3; D perhaps matches TRBD1 (5 bases). CDR1 ENHRY and CDR2 SYGVKD come from the germline V gene. V dropped 0 bases and J dropped 2 bases, with 11 bases sitting between them. The CDR3 is 16 amino acids.

This clone was counted only a few times. The chain uses TRBV29-1 and TRBJ1-2; no clear D gene. The CDR3 totals 10 residues. The V and J ends lost 4 bases and 7 bases respectively, with 7 bases between them. Germline loops: CDR1 SQVTM, CDR2 ANQGSEA. The CDR3 sequence: CSVAEAGYTF. CDR3 DNA sequence: TGCAGCGTTGCGGAGGCTGGCTACACCTTC.

V is TRBV5-1 and J is TRBJ2-7; a possible D gene is TRBD1 (6 bases). Germline CDR1 reads SGHRS; CDR2 reads YFSETQ. Trimming left V 1 base short and J 4 bases short, with 15 bases between. CDR3 length: 15 amino acids. CDR3 residues: CASSLWDMGNYEQYF. As DNA, the CDR3 is TGCGCCAGCAGCTTGTGGGACATGGGTAATTACGAGCAGTACTTC.

The chain carries TRBV6-6 and TRBJ2-1; a weak D match, TRBD2 (6 bases). Germline values: CDR1 MNHNY, CDR2 SVGAGI (reference sequence). V gave up 0 bases and J gave up 8 bases, with 14 bases separating them. The CDR3 totals 15 residues. CDR3 residues: CASSYSWRPGDEQFF. In nucleotides, the CDR3 is TGTGCCAGCAGTTACTCTTGGAGACCGGGGGATGAGCAGTTCTTC.

CDR3 in amino acids: CAWSVDPSYNEQFF. As DNA, the CDR3 is TGTGCCTGGAGTGTGGATCCTAGTTACAATGAGCAGTTCTTC. The chain links TRBV30 to TRBJ2-1, with no clear D. The CDR3 spans 14 residues. V lost 0 bases to trimming and J lost 4 bases, with 10 bases between them. Per the germline V gene, CDR1 is GTSNPN and CDR2 is SVGIG (reference sequence).

A single count supports this clone. This chain's CDR3 is CASSFVRVGTEAFF. The CDR3 nucleotides are TGTGCCAGCAGTTTCGTGAGGGTGGGCACTGAAGCTTTCTTT. J is TRBJ1-1 and V is TRBV27; D unresolved. Trimming pared 3 bases from V and 4 bases from J, leaving 12 bases between. CDR1 and CDR2 from the germline V gene are MNHEY and SMNVEV (reference sequence). The CDR3 totals 14 residues.

V usage is TRBV7-3 and J usage is TRBJ1-1, with TRBD1 as a possible D gene (5 bases). The CDR3 has 15 residues. Per the germline V gene, CDR1 is SGHTA and CDR2 is FQGTGA. V was shortened by 5 bases and J by 5 bases, with 18 bases between the two germline ends. The CDR3 DNA reads as TGTGCCAGCAGCCCCTTACTTGGGGGGGGAACTGAAGCTTTCTTT. Translated: CASSPLLGGGTEAFF.

The rearrangement uses TRBV4-3 and TRBJ1-1; 8 positions agree with TRBD1. CDR3 length: 17 amino acids. Looked up from germline, CDR1 is LGHNA and CDR2 is YSLEER. Trimming cost V 0 bases and J 4 bases; bases outside gene matches: 10. CDR3 DNA sequence: TGCGCCAGCAGCCAAGATACCGTCAGGACAGGGAGCACTGAAGCTTTCTTT. Residues: CASSQDTVRTGSTEAFF.

The J gene is TRBJ2-2, the V gene TRBV5-6; D may be TRBD1 (6 bases). Trimming cost V 2 bases and J 1 base, with 12 bases left between them. Germline CDR1 is SGHDT and CDR2 is YYEEEE. The CDR3 consists of 16 residues. DNA of the CDR3: TGTGCCAGCAGCTTACCCGGACAGTTGAACACCGGGGAGCTGTTTTTT. This sequence encodes CASSLPGQLNTGELFF.

The rearrangement uses TRBV7-2 and TRBJ1-4; D gene ambiguous. This CDR3 has 15 residues. The V and J ends lost 1 base and 3 bases respectively, with 9 bases between them. CDR1 and CDR2 (germline): SGHTA, FQGNSA. CDR3 nucleotides: TGTGCCAGCAGCTTAGGACTTGCTCCTAATGAAAAACTGTTTTTT. Translated: CASSLGLAPNEKLFF. The complete variable domain, with remaining parts taken from reference TRBV7-2 and TRBJ1-4, reads GAGVSQSPSNKVTEKGKDVELRCDPISGHTALYWYRQSLGQGLEFLIYFQGNSAPDKSGLPSDRFSAERTGGSVSTLTIQRTQQEDSAVYLCASSLGLAPNEKLFFGSGTQLSVL.

The gene calls are TRBV7-9 and TRBJ1-1, with D uncertain. V was shortened by 6 bases and J by 2 bases, with 7 bases between the two germline ends. There are 12 residues in the CDR3. Germline values: CDR1 SEHNR, CDR2 FQNEAQ (reference sequence). CDR3: CASSDTNTEAFF. The DNA for the CDR3 is TGTGCCAGCAGTGACACCAACACTGAAGCTTTCTTT.